This passage covers 16 T cell receptor beta chains from one sample sequenced in a study of blood T cell repertoires in COVID-19. Sequencing used immunoSEQ multiplex PCR; TCRdb keeps in-frame clones, though not all of them. The data hold 100,000 to 150,000 clones, with 86% observed a single time. The specimen sequenced was peripheral blood. Receptors originate from a woman aged 65 to 85 with COVID-19, enrolled during active disease.

The chain combines TRBV30 with TRBJ2-1, with 8 bases that match TRBD1. Germline-derived CDR1 and CDR2 are GTSNPN and SVGIG (reference sequence). The CDR3 loop spans 16 amino acids. The V gene end was trimmed by 3 bases and the J gene end by 0 bases; junction bases not matched to a gene: 7. CDR3 protein: CAWSPTGVLSYNEQFF. The CDR3 DNA sequence: TGTGCCTGGAGCCCGACAGGGGTACTCTCCTACAATGAGCAGTTCTTC.

The chain has TRBV4-1 and TRBJ1-3, with D perhaps TRBD1 (6 bases). The CDR3 loop spans 13 amino acids. V shed 5 bases and J shed 3 bases, with 8 bases lying between them. The germline V gene has CDR1 MGHRA and CDR2 YSYEKL. The CDR3 protein is CASSLQGGNTIYF. In DNA form, the CDR3 reads TGCGCCAGCAGCTTACAGGGTGGAAACACCATATATTTT.

The sample holds one count of this clone. The chain is built from TRBV7-9 and TRBJ1-2; D might be TRBD1 (5 bases). CDR3 length: 15 residues. The V end was cut by 6 bases, the J end by 5 bases, with 19 bases between. Germline CDR1 SEHNR, CDR2 FQNEAQ (reference sequence). The CDR3 coding sequence is TGTGCCAGCAGTTTCGGGCGGGGGTCTGGGTATGGCTACACCTTC. It codes for CASSFGRGSGYGYTF.

The table lists this clone with a count of one. The chain carries TRBV30 and TRBJ1-5; D not certain. The CDR3 contains 13 residues. Trimming cost V 5 bases and J 3 bases, with 11 bases left between them. The germline V gene has CDR1 GTSNPN and CDR2 SVGIG (reference sequence). This CDR3 reads CAWETALNQPQHF. CDR3 nucleotide sequence: TGTGCCTGGGAAACAGCTCTCAATCAGCCCCAGCATTTT.

On this clone itself: At one end the junction does not follow the germline gene, possibly because of a read error. V is TRBV7-8 and J is TRBJ2-1, with D tentatively TRBD2 (5 bases). The CDR3 extends over 13 amino acids. Germline V lookup: CDR1 SGHVS, CDR2 FQNEAQ. In DNA form, the CDR3 reads TGTGCCAGCAGCCTAGCCAATTACAATGAGCAGTTCTTC. Amino acids: CASSLANYNEQFF. The variable domain in full, completed from reference TRBV7-8 and TRBJ2-1, reads GAGVSQSPRYKVAKRGQDVALRCDPISGHVSLFWYQQALGQGPEFLTYFQNEAQLDKSGLPSDRFFAERPEGSVSTLKIQRTQQEDSAVYLCASSLANYNEQFFGPGTRLTVL.

The V and J genes are TRBV3-1 (or the pseudogene TRBV3-2) and TRBJ1-1, with TRBD1 identical over 7 bases. CDR1 and CDR2 from the germline V gene are LGHDT and YNNKEL (reference sequence). The V gene end was trimmed by 1 base and the J gene end by 5 bases; junction bases not matched to a gene: 4. CDR3 length: 14 residues. CDR3 amino acids: CASSQGGGPTEAFF. Written as DNA, the CDR3 is TGTGCCAGCAGCCAAGGAGGGGGCCCAACTGAAGCTTTCTTT.

The chain is built from TRBV5-1 and TRBJ2-7; the match to TRBD2 covers 8 bases. The CDR3 has 16 amino acids. The V and J ends lost 0 bases and 4 bases, in that order; junction bases with no gene match: 9. Per the germline V gene, CDR1 is SGHRS and CDR2 is YFSETQ. The CDR3 reads CASSLETGGAQYEQYF. The DNA for the CDR3 is TGCGCCAGCAGCTTGGAAACCGGGGGGGCCCAATACGAGCAGTACTTC.

This chain links TRBV5-1 with TRBJ1-1; 8 bases are shared with TRBD1. Germline V gene data show CDR1 as SGHRS and CDR2 as YFSETQ. Trimming removed 5 bases from V and 6 bases from J; junction bases left unmatched: 6. The CDR3 length is 13 residues. Here the CDR3 DNA reads TGCGCCAGCAGACAAGGGACAGGCGCTGAAGCTTTCTTT. It is translated as CASRQGTGAEAFF.

The chain has TRBV13 and TRBJ2-3, with 8 bases aligning to TRBD2. With V trimmed by 5 bases and J by 2 bases, 6 bases remained unmatched. The CDR3 is made up of 15 amino acids. Germline values: CDR1 PRHDT, CDR2 FYEKMQ (reference sequence). The CDR3 coding sequence is TGTGCCAGCAGCCTCCGGGGGGGACACACAGATACGCAGTATTTT. Translating it yields CASSLRGGHTDTQYF.

A word on this clone: The junction and the germline gene differ at one end; a read error may be behind it. This chain links TRBV24-1 with TRBJ1-5, with 10 bases that match TRBD1. This CDR3 spans 16 amino acids. Germline CDR1 reads KGHDR; CDR2 reads SFDVKD. The CDR3 protein is CATSASSTGGNQPQHF. CDR3 DNA: TGTGCCACCAGTGCTTCTTCGACAGGGGGCAACCAGCCCCAGCATTTT.

J is TRBJ2-2 and V is TRBV5-4; no firm D call. The V end was cut by 0 bases, the J end by 8 bases, with 5 bases between. This CDR3 is 12 amino acids long. Germline V CDR1 and CDR2: SGHNT, YYREEE (reference sequence). The CDR3 DNA follows: TGTGCCAGCAGCTTGGCCCGTGGGGAGCTGTTTTTT. This sequence encodes CASSLARGELFF. The variable domain in full, completed from reference TRBV5-4 and TRBJ2-2, reads ETGVTQSPTHLIKTRGQQVTLRCSSQSGHNTVSWYQQALGQGPQFIFQYYREEENGRGNFPPRFSGLQFPNYSSELNVNALELDDSALYLCASSLARGELFFGEGSRLTVL.

The chain uses TRBV3-1 (or the pseudogene TRBV3-2) and TRBJ2-7, with D possibly being TRBD2 (6 bases). The CDR3 is made up of 14 amino acids. Per germline, CDR1 LGHDT and CDR2 YNNKEL (reference sequence). Trimming cost V 4 bases and J 1 base, with 11 bases left between them. This CDR3 reads CASSRGDGSYEQYF. CDR3 sequence (DNA): TGTGCCAGCAGCCGGGGGGACGGGTCCTACGAGCAGTACTTC.

The chain recombines TRBV3-1 (or the pseudogene TRBV3-2) with TRBJ1-1, with 10 bases aligning to TRBD1. J lost 10 bases, V lost 0 bases, and 8 bases had no gene match. The CDR3 consists of 15 residues. CDR1 and CDR2 (germline): LGHDT, YNNKEL (reference sequence). CDR3 nucleotide sequence: TGTGCCAGCAGCCAAGAACCGGGACAGGGGCGAGCAGCTTTCTTT. Protein product: CASSQEPGQGRAAFF.

The J gene is TRBJ1-1, the V gene TRBV30; D unresolved. CDR3 length: 13 amino acids. V was pared by 5 bases and J by 10 bases, with 20 bases between. The germline V gene encodes CDR1 GTSNPN and CDR2 SVGIG (reference sequence). The DNA of the CDR3 is TGTGCCTGGGGGCTCTTTACGGGAGGGCGAGCTTTCTTT. Translating it yields CAWGLFTGGRAFF.

The chain couples TRBV19 to TRBJ2-2; maybe TRBD1 (6 bases). V was pared by 5 bases and J by 1 base, with 11 bases between. CDR3 length equals 15 residues. Germline assignment: CDR1 LNHDA and CDR2 SQIVND (reference sequence). The DNA of the CDR3 is TGTGCCAGTAGTCCAGGGACAAAGAACACCGGGGAGCTGTTTTTT. Translating gives CASSPGTKNTGELFF.

V usage is TRBV27 and J usage is TRBJ2-3; D uncertain. The CDR3 sequence is 14 residues long. Trimming took off 7 bases at V and 3 bases at J, with 14 bases between the two ends. Germline CDR1 reads MNHEY; CDR2 reads SMNVEV (reference sequence). CDR3 DNA: TGTGCCAGCACACCAGATTTGAGGACAGATACGCAGTATTTT. Translation gives CASTPDLRTDTQYF.